The 17 T cell receptor beta chains below all came from one sample that was sequenced in a study of vaccination effects on CD4 cells after COVID-19. Viral peptide pools were used in the ViraFEST assay to expand antigen-specific CD4+ T cells, and sequencing came afterward. Upon completion of 10 to 11 days in culture, CD4+ T cells were isolated. By PCR, the person was confirmed to have had SARS-CoV-2 infection between March and December 2020. Generated by immunoSEQ multiplex PCR, the TCRdb table keeps only in-frame clones and is missing some. The repertoire holds 21,000 or so clones, with under 75% as singletons. For these receptors, no antigen is known. Here the sequenced sample was CD4+ T cells from PBMCs cultured with a peptide pool, taken before COVID-19 vaccination. The source of these receptors is a human donor who had a prior SARS-CoV-2 infection.

This chain links TRBV23-1 with TRBJ2-4; 9 bases line up with TRBD1. TRBV23-1 is marked as an open reading frame, function uncertain. The CDR3 loop spans 14 amino acids. J gave up 14 bases and V 3 bases, and 11 bases lay outside the gene matches. The CDR3 protein is CASSQHRTGVLKYF. The DNA of the CDR3 is TGCGCCAGCAGTCAGCACCGGACAGGGGTCCTCAAGTACTTC.

The chain employs TRBV5-1 and TRBJ2-7; the D gene is possibly TRBD2 (5 bases). Trimming cost V 5 bases and J 3 bases, with 9 bases left between them. The CDR3 loop spans 12 amino acids. CDR1 is SGHRS and CDR2 is YFSETQ in the germline V gene. The CDR3 spells CASSRGDYEQYF. The DNA for the CDR3 is TGCGCCAGCAGTCGGGGAGACTACGAGCAGTACTTC.

The chain carries TRBV2 and TRBJ1-4; 10 bases are a match to TRBD1. V lost 7 bases and J lost 8; bases outside the gene matches: 4. The CDR3 covers 13 residues. The germline CDR1 and CDR2 sequences are SNHLY and FYNNEI. The CDR3 loop is CASTGQGNEKLFF. For the CDR3, the DNA is TGTGCCAGCACGGGACAGGGGAACGAAAAACTGTTTTTT. Supplemented by reference TRBV2 and TRBJ1-4, the full variable domain reads EPEVTQTPSHQVTQMGQEVILRCVPISNHLYFYWYRQILGQKVEFLVSFYNNEISEKSEIFDDQFSVERPDGSNFTLKIRSTKLEDSAMYFCASTGQGNEKLFFGSGTQLSVL.

DNA for the CDR3: TGTGCCAGCAGTGTAGGATGGACGGTATCCTACAATGAGCAGTTCTTC. It specifies CASSVGWTVSYNEQFF. This chain links TRBV25-1 with TRBJ2-1; D remains unclear. CDR3 length equals 16 residues. V was trimmed by 4 bases and J by 1 base, leaving 14 bases between them. The V gene's germline CDR1 is MGHDK and CDR2 SYGVNS.

The rearrangement uses TRBV19 and TRBJ1-2; D uncertain. The germline gives CDR1 LNHDA, CDR2 SQIVND (reference sequence). Trimming stripped 7 bases from V and 4 bases from J, with 28 bases between. CDR3 length equals 18 residues. The CDR3 DNA follows: TGTGCCAGTAAGTACCGAATGGGGAAAGACCGAGACTTCTATGGCTACACCTTC. This translates into CASKYRMGKDRDFYGYTF.

The rearrangement links TRBV19 to TRBJ1-1; no reliable D call. The CDR3 loop spans 14 amino acids. Germline CDR1 is LNHDA and CDR2 is SQIVND (reference sequence). Trimming cost V 7 bases and J 5 bases, with 17 bases left between them. The CDR3 DNA reads TGTGCCAGTAATATGGCGGGCTTAGGGACTGAAGCTTTCTTT. Its translation: CASNMAGLGTEAFF.

The rearrangement joins TRBV6-1 to TRBJ2-3, with 7 bases lining up with TRBD2. Germline V gene sequence: CDR1 MNHNS, CDR2 SASEGT. The J segment lost 2 bases and the V segment lost 2 bases, leaving 4 bases of the junction unmatched. CDR3 size: 15 residues. The CDR3 sequence is CASSEMGGTTDTQYF. The CDR3 nucleotides read TGTGCCAGCAGTGAAATGGGGGGGACCACAGATACGCAGTATTTT.

In its sample, this clone was seen once. This specimen includes other DNA sequences encoding the same CDR3. This chain uses TRBV7-2 with TRBJ2-5; no definite D call. CDR1 SGHTA and CDR2 FQGNSA come from the germline V gene. Trimming took 2 bases from V and 4 from J, leaving 8 bases between them. The CDR3 has 13 residues. CDR3 coding DNA: TGTGCCAGCAGCTTATCTCTGGGAGAGACCCAGTACTTC. This translates into CASSLSLGETQYF.

V and J are TRBV4-3 and TRBJ2-2; no definite D call. Deletions cut 0 bases from V and 8 bases from J, with 16 bases between. The CDR3 runs 16 residues. Germline-derived CDR1 and CDR2 are LGHNA and YSLEER. The CDR3 spells CASSQDQANTGGELFF. The CDR3 DNA is TGCGCCAGCAGCCAAGATCAGGCAAACACCGGGGGGGAGCTGTTTTTT.

V is TRBV6-6 and J is TRBJ2-7; TRBD2 aligns across 9 bases. V gave up 0 bases and J gave up 6 bases; unmatched junction bases: 6. CDR3 length equals 15 residues. CDR1 is MNHNY, CDR2 SVGAGI, per germline (reference sequence). For the CDR3, the DNA is TGTGCCAGCAGTTACTCTGCTAGCGGGATCGGCGAGCAGTACTTC. It is translated as CASSYSASGIGEQYF.

This chain connects TRBV5-1 to TRBJ2-5; 8 bases are shared with TRBD2. V dropped 2 bases and J dropped 5; count of bases not matched to a gene: 8. The CDR3 covers 15 residues. The germline gives CDR1 SGHRS, CDR2 YFSETQ. In nucleotides, the CDR3 is TGCGCCAGCAGCTTTGGACCGGGGGGGCCGGAGACCCAGTACTTC. Amino acids: CASSFGPGGPETQYF.

This clone came up once. The chain joins TRBV5-1 to TRBJ1-1; TRBD1 is a possible D gene (5 bases). The V gene lost 0 bases and the J gene lost 5 bases, with 11 bases spanning the gap. The CDR3 contains 14 residues. Per the germline V gene, CDR1 is SGHRS and CDR2 is YFSETQ. The CDR3 coding sequence is TGCGCCAGCAGCTTGGCGGGGGTCGAGACTGAAGCTTTCTTT. Its translation: CASSLAGVETEAFF. The full variable domain, with the rest looked up from reference TRBV5-1 and TRBJ1-1, is KAGVTQTPRYLIKTRGQQVTLSCSPISGHRSVSWYQQTPGQGLQFLFEYFSETQRNKGNFPGRFSGRQFSNSRSEMNVSTLELGDSALYLCASSLAGVETEAFFGQGTRLTVV.

V and J are TRBV6-5 and TRBJ1-1; D unresolved. This CDR3 contains 15 residues. CDR1 is MNHEY, CDR2 SVGAGI, per germline. Trimming took 2 bases from V and 0 from J, leaving 10 bases between them. The CDR3 reads CASSYQPSVNTEAFF. The CDR3 DNA sequence: TGTGCCAGCAGTTACCAACCCTCAGTGAACACTGAAGCTTTCTTT.

This rearrangement joins TRBV5-1 to TRBJ2-7; no definite D call. The CDR3 has 14 residues. Germline V gene sequence: CDR1 SGHRS, CDR2 YFSETQ. The germline V and J ends were trimmed by 2 bases and 2 bases, with 11 bases remaining between them. The CDR3: CASSLRQPAYEQYF. CDR3 DNA sequence: TGCGCCAGCAGCTTAAGACAACCAGCCTACGAGCAGTACTTC. The full variable domain, with the rest looked up from reference TRBV5-1 and TRBJ2-7, is KAGVTQTPRYLIKTRGQQVTLSCSPISGHRSVSWYQQTPGQGLQFLFEYFSETQRNKGNFPGRFSGRQFSNSRSEMNVSTLELGDSALYLCASSLRQPAYEQYFGPGTRLTVT.

This clone was recorded a few times. The chain links TRBV30 to TRBJ2-1; 7 bases agree with TRBD1. Looked up from germline, CDR1 is GTSNPN and CDR2 is SVGIG (reference sequence). The CDR3 spans 12 residues. V gave up 5 bases and J gave up 10 bases; unmatched junction bases: 8. The CDR3, as DNA: TGTGCCTGGGATTACGGGACAGAAGAGCAGTTCTTC. The encoded protein is CAWDYGTEEQFF.

The CDR3 coding sequence is TGCGCCAGCAGTCAAGAAATAAGGGGGACAGATAACTATGGCTACACCTTC. As protein: CASSQEIRGTDNYGYTF. The rearrangement links TRBV23-1 to TRBJ1-2; 7 nucleotides agree with TRBD1. TRBV23-1 is designated an ORF whose function remains uncertain. Trimming removed 2 bases from V and 1 base from J; junction bases left unmatched: 10. The CDR3 extends over 17 amino acids.

This chain joins TRBV2 and TRBJ1-5; no reliable D call. With 6 bases removed from V and 5 bases from J, the gap between germline ends came to 5 bases. Germline CDR1 reads SNHLY; CDR2 reads FYNNEI. There are 11 residues in the CDR3. The CDR3 DNA sequence: TGTGCCAGCAGAGTGGATCAGCCCCAGCATTTT. Translating it yields CASRVDQPQHF.